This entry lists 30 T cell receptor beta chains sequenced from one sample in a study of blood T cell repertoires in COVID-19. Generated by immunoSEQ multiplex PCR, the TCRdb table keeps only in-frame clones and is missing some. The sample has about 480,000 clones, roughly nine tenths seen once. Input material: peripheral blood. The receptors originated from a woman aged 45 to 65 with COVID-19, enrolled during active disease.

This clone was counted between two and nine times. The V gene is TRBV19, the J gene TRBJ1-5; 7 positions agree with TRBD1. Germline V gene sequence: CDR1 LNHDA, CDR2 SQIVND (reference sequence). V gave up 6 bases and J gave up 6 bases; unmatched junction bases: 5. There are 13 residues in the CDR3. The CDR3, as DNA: TGTGCCAGTAGCGGACAGGCGGGTCAGCCCCAGCATTTT. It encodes CASSGQAGQPQHF.

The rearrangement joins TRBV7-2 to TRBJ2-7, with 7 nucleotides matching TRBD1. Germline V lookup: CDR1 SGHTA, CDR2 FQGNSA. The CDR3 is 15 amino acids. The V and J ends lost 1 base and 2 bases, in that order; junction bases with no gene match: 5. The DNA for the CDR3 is TGTGCCAGCAGCTTAGAGGGGACAGACCCCTACGAGCAGTACTTC. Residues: CASSLEGTDPYEQYF.

CDR3 sequence reads: CASSPQGPSYNEQFF. CDR3 nucleotides: TGCGCCAGCAGCCCTCAGGGCCCCTCCTACAATGAGCAGTTCTTC. The chain recombines TRBV5-1 with TRBJ2-1; TRBD1 is a possible D gene (5 bases). The length of the CDR3 is 15 residues. V lost 4 bases, J lost 0 bases, and 11 bases lay in between. Germline CDR1 reads SGHRS; CDR2 reads YFSETQ.

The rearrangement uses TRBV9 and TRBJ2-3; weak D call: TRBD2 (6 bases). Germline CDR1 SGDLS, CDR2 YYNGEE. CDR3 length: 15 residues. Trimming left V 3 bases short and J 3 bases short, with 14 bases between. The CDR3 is CASSGGVGHTDTQYF. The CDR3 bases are TGTGCCAGCAGCGGGGGGGTAGGGCATACAGATACGCAGTATTTT. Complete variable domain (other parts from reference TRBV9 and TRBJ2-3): DSGVTQTPKHLITATGQRVTLRCSPRSGDLSVYWYQQSLDQGLQFLIQYYNGEERAKGNILERFSAQQFPDLHSELNLSSLELGDSALYFCASSGGVGHTDTQYFGPGTRLTVL.

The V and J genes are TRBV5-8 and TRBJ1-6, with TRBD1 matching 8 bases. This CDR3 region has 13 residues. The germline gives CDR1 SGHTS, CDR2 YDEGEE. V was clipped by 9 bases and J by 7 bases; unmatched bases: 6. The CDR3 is CANLQGANSPLHF. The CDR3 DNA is TGTGCCAACTTGCAGGGGGCGAATTCACCCCTCCACTTT.

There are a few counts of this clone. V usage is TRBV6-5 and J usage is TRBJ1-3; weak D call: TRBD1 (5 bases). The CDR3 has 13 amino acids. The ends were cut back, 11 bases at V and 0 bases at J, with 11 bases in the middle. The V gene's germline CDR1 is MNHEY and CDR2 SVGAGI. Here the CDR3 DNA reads TGTGCCGTAGGGGAAAACTCTGGAAACACCATATATTTT. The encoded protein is CAVGENSGNTIYF.

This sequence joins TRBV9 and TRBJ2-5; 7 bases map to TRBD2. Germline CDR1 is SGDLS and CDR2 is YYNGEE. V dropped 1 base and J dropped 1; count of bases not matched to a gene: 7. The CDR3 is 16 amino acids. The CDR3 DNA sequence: TGTGCCAGCAGCGTATCGCCGGGGGGAATCCAAGAGACCCAGTACTTC. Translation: CASSVSPGGIQETQYF.

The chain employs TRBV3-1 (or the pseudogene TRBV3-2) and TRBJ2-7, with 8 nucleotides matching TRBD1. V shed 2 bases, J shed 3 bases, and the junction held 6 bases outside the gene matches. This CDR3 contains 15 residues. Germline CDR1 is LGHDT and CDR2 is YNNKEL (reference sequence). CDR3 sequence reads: CASSQSTGGYYEQYF. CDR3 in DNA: TGTGCCAGCAGCCAATCCACAGGGGGTTACTACGAGCAGTACTTC.

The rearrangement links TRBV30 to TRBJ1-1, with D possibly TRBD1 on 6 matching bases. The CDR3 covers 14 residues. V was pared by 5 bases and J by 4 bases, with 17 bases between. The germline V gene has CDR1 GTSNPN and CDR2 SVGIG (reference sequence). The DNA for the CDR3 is TGTGCCTGGGAACCCTCGGGGGGCGGCACTGAAGCTTTCTTT. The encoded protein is CAWEPSGGGTEAFF.

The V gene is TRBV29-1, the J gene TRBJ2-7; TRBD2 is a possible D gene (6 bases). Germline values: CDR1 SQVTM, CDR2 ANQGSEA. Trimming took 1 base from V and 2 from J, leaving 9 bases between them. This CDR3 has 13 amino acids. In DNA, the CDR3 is TGCAGCGTTGAAGGGGGGGACGCCTACGAGCAGTACTTC. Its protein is CSVEGGDAYEQYF.

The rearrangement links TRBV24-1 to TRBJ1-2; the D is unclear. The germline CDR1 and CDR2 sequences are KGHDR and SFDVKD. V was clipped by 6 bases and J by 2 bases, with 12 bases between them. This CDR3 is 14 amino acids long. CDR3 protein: CATSQETVNYGYTF. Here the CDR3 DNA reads TGTGCCACCAGTCAGGAAACGGTCAACTATGGCTACACCTTC.

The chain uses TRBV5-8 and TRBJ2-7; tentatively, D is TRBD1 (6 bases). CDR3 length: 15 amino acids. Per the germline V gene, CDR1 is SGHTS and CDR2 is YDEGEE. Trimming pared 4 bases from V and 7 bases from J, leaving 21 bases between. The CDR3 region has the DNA TGTGCCAGCAGCCCCCTACCACAGGGAAAGATGGAGCAGTACTTC. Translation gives CASSPLPQGKMEQYF.

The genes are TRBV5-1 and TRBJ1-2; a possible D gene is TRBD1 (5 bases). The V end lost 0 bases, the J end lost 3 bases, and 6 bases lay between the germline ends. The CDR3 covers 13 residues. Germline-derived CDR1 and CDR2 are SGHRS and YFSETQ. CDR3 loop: CASSLEQDYGYTF. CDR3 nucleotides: TGCGCCAGCAGCTTGGAACAGGACTATGGCTACACCTTC.

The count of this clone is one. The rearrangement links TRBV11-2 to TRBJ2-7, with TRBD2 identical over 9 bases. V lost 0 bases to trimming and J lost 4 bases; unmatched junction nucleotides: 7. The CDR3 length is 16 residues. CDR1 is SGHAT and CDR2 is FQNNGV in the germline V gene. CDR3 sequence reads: CASSLDSVSGGYEQYF. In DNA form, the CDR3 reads TGTGCCAGCAGCTTAGACTCGGTTAGCGGGGGATACGAGCAGTACTTC.

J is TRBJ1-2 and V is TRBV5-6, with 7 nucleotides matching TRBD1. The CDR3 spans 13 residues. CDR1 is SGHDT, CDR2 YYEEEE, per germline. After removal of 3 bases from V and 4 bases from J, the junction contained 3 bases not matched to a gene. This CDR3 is CASSSGQRYGYTF. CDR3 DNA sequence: TGTGCCAGCAGCTCGGGACAGCGCTATGGCTACACCTTC.

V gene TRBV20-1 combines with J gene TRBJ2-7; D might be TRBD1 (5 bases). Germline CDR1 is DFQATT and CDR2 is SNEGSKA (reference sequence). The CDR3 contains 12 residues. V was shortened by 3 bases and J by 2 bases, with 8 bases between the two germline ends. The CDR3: CSASLTAYEQYF. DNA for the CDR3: TGCAGTGCTAGTCTGACAGCCTACGAGCAGTACTTC.

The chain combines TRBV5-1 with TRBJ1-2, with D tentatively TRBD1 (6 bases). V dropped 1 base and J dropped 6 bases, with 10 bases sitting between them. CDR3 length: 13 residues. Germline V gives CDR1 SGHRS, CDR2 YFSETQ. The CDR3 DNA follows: TGCGCCAGCAGCTTGTTGGGGGCGGATGGCTACACCTTC. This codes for CASSLLGADGYTF.

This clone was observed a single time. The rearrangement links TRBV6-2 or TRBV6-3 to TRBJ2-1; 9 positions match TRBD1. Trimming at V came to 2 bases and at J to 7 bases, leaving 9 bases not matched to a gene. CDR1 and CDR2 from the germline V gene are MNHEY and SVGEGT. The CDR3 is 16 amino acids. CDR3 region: CASSYLGDRAGNEQFF. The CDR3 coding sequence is TGTGCCAGCAGTTACCTGGGGGACAGGGCTGGAAATGAGCAGTTCTTC.

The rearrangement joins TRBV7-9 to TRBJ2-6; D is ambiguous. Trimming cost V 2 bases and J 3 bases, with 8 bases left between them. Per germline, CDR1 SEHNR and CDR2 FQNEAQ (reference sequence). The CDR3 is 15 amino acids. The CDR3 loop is CASSLRGGGANVLTF. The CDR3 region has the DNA TGTGCCAGCAGCTTAAGAGGTGGTGGGGCCAACGTCCTGACTTTC.

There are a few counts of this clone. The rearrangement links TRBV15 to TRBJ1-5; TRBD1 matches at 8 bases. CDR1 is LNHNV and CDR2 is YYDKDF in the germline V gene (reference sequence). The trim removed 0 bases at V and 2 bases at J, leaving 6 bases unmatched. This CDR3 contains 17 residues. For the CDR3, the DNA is TGTGCCACCAGCAGAGATCTGGGGACAGGCGGCAATCAGCCCCAGCATTTT. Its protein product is CATSRDLGTGGNQPQHF.

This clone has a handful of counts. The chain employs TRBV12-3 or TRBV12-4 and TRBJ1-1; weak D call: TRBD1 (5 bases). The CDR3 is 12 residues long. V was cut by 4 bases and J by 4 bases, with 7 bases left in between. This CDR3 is CASSWGGTEAFF. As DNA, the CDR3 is TGTGCCAGCAGTTGGGGGGGCACTGAAGCTTTCTTT.

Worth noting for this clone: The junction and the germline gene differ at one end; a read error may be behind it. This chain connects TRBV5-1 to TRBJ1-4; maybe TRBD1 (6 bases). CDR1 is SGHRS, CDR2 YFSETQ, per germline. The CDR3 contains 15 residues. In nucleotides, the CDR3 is TGCGCCAGCAGCCTTGGGGCAGGGGCTAACGAAAAACTGTTTTTT. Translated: CASSLGAGANEKLFF.

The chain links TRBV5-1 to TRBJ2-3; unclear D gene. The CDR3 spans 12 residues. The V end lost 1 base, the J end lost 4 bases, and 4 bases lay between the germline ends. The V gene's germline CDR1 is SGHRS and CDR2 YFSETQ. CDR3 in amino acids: CASSLSADTQYF. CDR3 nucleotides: TGCGCCAGCAGCTTGTCGGCAGATACGCAGTATTTT.

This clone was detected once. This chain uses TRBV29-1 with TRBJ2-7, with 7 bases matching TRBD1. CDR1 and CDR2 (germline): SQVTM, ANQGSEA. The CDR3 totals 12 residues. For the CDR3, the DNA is TGCAGTGCAACAGGGGAAACCTACGAGCAGTACTTC. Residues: CSATGETYEQYF.

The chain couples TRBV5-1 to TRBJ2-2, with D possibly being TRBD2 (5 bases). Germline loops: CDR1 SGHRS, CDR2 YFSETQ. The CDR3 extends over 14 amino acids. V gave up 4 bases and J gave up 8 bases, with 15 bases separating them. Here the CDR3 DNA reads TGCGCCAGCAGCGAGGACTTCCTCAGGGGGGAGCTGTTTTTT. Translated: CASSEDFLRGELFF. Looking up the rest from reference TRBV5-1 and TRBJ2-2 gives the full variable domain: KAGVTQTPRYLIKTRGQQVTLSCSPISGHRSVSWYQQTPGQGLQFLFEYFSETQRNKGNFPGRFSGRQFSNSRSEMNVSTLELGDSALYLCASSEDFLRGELFFGEGSRLTVL.

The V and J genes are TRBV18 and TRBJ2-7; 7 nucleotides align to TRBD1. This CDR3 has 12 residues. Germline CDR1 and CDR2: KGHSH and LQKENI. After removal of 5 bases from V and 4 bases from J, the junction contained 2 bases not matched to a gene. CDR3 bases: TGTGCCAGCTCATTACAGGGGTACGAGCAGTACTTC. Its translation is CASSLQGYEQYF.

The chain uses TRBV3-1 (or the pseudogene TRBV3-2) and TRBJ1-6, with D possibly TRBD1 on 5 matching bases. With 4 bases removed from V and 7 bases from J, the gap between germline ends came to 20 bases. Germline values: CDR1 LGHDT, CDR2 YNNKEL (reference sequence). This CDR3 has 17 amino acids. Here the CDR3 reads CASSPTLGQGRNSPLHF. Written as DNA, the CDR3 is TGTGCCAGCAGCCCGACCCTCGGGCAGGGCCGCAATTCACCCCTCCACTTT.

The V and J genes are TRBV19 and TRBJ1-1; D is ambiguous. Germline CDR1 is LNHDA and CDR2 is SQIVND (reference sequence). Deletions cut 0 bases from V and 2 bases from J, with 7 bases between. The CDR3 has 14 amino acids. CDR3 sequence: CASSIERGNTEAFF. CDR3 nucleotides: TGTGCCAGTAGTATAGAACGGGGAAACACTGAAGCTTTCTTT.

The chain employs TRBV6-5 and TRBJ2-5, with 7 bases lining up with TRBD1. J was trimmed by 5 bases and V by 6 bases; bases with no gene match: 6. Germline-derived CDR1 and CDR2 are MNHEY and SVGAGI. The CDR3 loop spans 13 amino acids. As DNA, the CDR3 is TGTGCCAGCAGGACCGACAGGGTGGAGACCCAGTACTTC. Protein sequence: CASRTDRVETQYF.

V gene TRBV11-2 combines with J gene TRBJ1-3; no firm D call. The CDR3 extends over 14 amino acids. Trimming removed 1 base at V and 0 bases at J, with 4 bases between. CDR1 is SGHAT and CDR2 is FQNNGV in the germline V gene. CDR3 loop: CASSLVVSGNTIYF. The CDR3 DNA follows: TGTGCCAGCAGCTTAGTAGTCTCTGGAAACACCATATATTTT.